One and the same sample provided the 20 T cell receptor beta chains below, sequenced in a study of control samples from healthy donors and cancer patients. Produced via immunoSEQ multiplex PCR; TCRdb's table is partial and in-frame only. The repertoire consists of around 120,000 clones, with around 90% occurring once and the leading ten covering about 8.7%. Sequenced input: blood. The receptors stem from a man aged 35-49 years in good health.

The chain combines TRBV10-2 with TRBJ2-1; no clear D. Germline CDR1 is WSHSY and CDR2 is SAAADI. Trimming removed 4 bases from V and 0 bases from J, with 10 bases in between. The CDR3 covers 15 residues. The CDR3: CASSVSGFSYNEQFF. The CDR3 DNA sequence: TGCGCCAGCAGTGTTAGTGGGTTCTCCTACAATGAGCAGTTCTTC.

The gene calls are TRBV19 and TRBJ1-5, with 9 positions matching TRBD1. CDR1 and CDR2 (germline): LNHDA, SQIVND (reference sequence). This CDR3 has 16 amino acids. Trimming at V came to 5 bases and at J to 6 bases, leaving 11 bases not matched to a gene. CDR3 DNA sequence: TGTGCCAGTAGTCGCCTGACAGGGGGAGTAGGTCAGCCCCAGCATTTT. Translation gives CASSRLTGGVGQPQHF.

This chain uses TRBV6-5 with TRBJ1-1; no definite D call. V was trimmed by 7 bases and J by 1 base, leaving 10 bases between them. CDR3 length: 13 amino acids. Germline CDR1 reads MNHEY; CDR2 reads SVGAGI. In nucleotides, the CDR3 is TGTGCCAGCACCAAGGTAGAGAACACTGAAGCTTTCTTT. This gives the protein CASTKVENTEAFF.

The genes are TRBV27 and TRBJ2-2; 8 positions agree with TRBD1. The CDR3 covers 15 residues. V gave up 7 bases and J gave up 4 bases; unmatched junction bases: 8. Germline CDR1 is MNHEY and CDR2 is SMNVEV (reference sequence). The CDR3 protein is CASTLDRVGTGELFF. The CDR3 bases are TGTGCCAGCACCTTGGACAGGGTTGGCACCGGGGAGCTGTTTTTT.

This chain connects TRBV3-1 (or the pseudogene TRBV3-2) to TRBJ2-3, with D tentatively TRBD1 or TRBD2 (7 bases each). V was trimmed by 7 bases and J by 1 base, leaving 39 bases between them. Per germline, CDR1 LGHDT and CDR2 YNNKEL (reference sequence). CDR3 length: 23 amino acids. CDR3 bases: TGTGCCAGCAACGGGCGGGAGACCCGTCCCCCGCGAAAAGACAGGGAGGGCACAGATACGCAGTATTTT. This gives the protein CASNGRETRPPRKDREGTDTQYF.

The chain links TRBV9 to TRBJ2-1, with D possibly called TRBD1 or TRBD2 (5 bases each). This CDR3 comprises 13 residues. V dropped 4 bases and J dropped 6 bases, with 11 bases sitting between them. Germline V gives CDR1 SGDLS, CDR2 YYNGEE. The CDR3 nucleotides are TGTGCCAGCAGCCCCGGGACCCTCAATGAGCAGTTCTTC. This sequence encodes CASSPGTLNEQFF.

This chain links TRBV10-3 with TRBJ1-6, with D possibly TRBD1 on 5 matching bases. The CDR3 length is 14 residues. Trimming took 6 bases from V and 7 from J, leaving 13 bases between them. Per germline, CDR1 ENHRY and CDR2 SYGVKD. CDR3 nucleotide sequence: TGTGCCATCAGCCGGGGGGGGGACAATTCACCCCTCCACTTT. It is translated as CAISRGGDNSPLHF.

The rearrangement uses TRBV6-5 and TRBJ1-2; 7 bases line up with TRBD1. The V and J ends lost 4 bases and 6 bases, in that order; junction bases with no gene match: 8. The germline gives CDR1 MNHEY, CDR2 SVGAGI. This CDR3 spans 14 amino acids. This CDR3 reads CASSSRGRGNGYTF. CDR3 nucleotides: TGTGCCAGCAGTTCAAGGGGGCGGGGGAATGGCTACACCTTC.

The V and J genes are TRBV7-9 and TRBJ1-4; 7 nucleotides align to TRBD1. Trimming removed 4 bases from V and 8 bases from J; junction bases left unmatched: 16. CDR1 is SEHNR, CDR2 FQNEAQ, per germline (reference sequence). This CDR3 spans 17 amino acids. CDR3 amino acids: CASSSRDARQGNEKLFF. CDR3 nucleotides: TGTGCCAGCAGCTCCCGGGACGCCAGACAGGGAAACGAAAAACTGTTTTTT.

The chain combines TRBV25-1 with TRBJ2-2, with D perhaps matching TRBD1 (5 bases). The V and J ends lost 2 bases and 5 bases respectively, with 15 bases between them. The length of the CDR3 is 16 residues. CDR1 and CDR2 from the germline V gene are MGHDK and SYGVNS. The CDR3 sequence: CASSETPGKKTGELFF. The CDR3 bases are TGTGCCAGCAGTGAAACCCCAGGGAAGAAGACCGGGGAGCTGTTTTTT.

The chain is built from TRBV29-1 and TRBJ2-2; no clear D gene. The CDR3 has 12 residues. Trimming removed 5 bases at V and 6 bases at J, with 10 bases between. The germline V gene encodes CDR1 SQVTM and CDR2 ANQGSEA. The DNA of the CDR3 is TGCAGCGTTCGAGGTGGCTCCGGGGAGCTGTTTTTT. Its translation: CSVRGGSGELFF.

The chain recombines TRBV7-9 with TRBJ1-1; 7 nucleotides line up with TRBD1. The length of the CDR3 is 15 residues. Trimming took 2 bases from V and 8 from J; bases not matched to a gene: 11. CDR1 SEHNR and CDR2 FQNEAQ come from the germline V gene (reference sequence). CDR3 region: CASSLYGTGEGEAFF. The CDR3 nucleotides are TGTGCCAGCAGCTTATACGGAACAGGGGAGGGCGAAGCTTTCTTT.

This chain uses TRBV15 with TRBJ1-1; D not resolved. The CDR3 runs to 14 residues. CDR1 is LNHNV and CDR2 is YYDKDF in the germline V gene (reference sequence). V lost 4 bases, J lost 5 bases, and 14 bases lay in between. In nucleotides, the CDR3 is TGTGCCACCAGCATACCGGGCTTGGGAACTGAAGCTTTCTTT. Residues: CATSIPGLGTEAFF.

The chain recombines TRBV6-6 with TRBJ2-3; the match to TRBD1 covers 9 bases. Germline V gene lookup returns CDR1 MNHNY and CDR2 SVGAGI (reference sequence). With 4 bases clipped from V and 1 base from J, the junction kept 6 bases outside the gene matches. The CDR3 has 16 residues. CDR3 sequence: CASSSGQGGGTDTQYF. CDR3 sequence (DNA): TGTGCCAGCAGTTCGGGACAGGGCGGAGGCACAGATACGCAGTATTTT.

The rearrangement uses TRBV4-1 and TRBJ2-3; 10 positions agree with TRBD2. Germline CDR1 is MGHRA and CDR2 is YSYEKL. This CDR3 comprises 17 residues. The V gene end was trimmed by 2 bases and the J gene end by 2 bases; junction bases not matched to a gene: 7. CDR3 sequence (DNA): TGCGCCAGCAGCCAAAAATTAGCGGGGGGCTTCACAGATACGCAGTATTTT. This translates into CASSQKLAGGFTDTQYF.

This chain links TRBV7-9 with TRBJ1-1, with TRBD1 identical over 8 bases. Germline CDR1 and CDR2: SEHNR and FQNEAQ (reference sequence). Losses at the gene ends were 3 bases for V and 2 bases for J; bases not matched to a gene: 2. The CDR3 has 14 residues. The CDR3, as DNA: TGTGCCAGCAGCTTCGGACAGGGAAACACTGAAGCTTTCTTT. Translated, it gives CASSFGQGNTEAFF.

The chain joins TRBV7-3 to TRBJ1-1; TRBD1 is a possible D gene (6 bases). CDR3 length equals 13 residues. Looked up from germline, CDR1 is SGHTA and CDR2 is FQGTGA. V was pared by 6 bases and J by 12 bases, with 20 bases between. CDR3 amino acids: CASSTYRDTETFF. DNA for the CDR3: TGTGCCAGCAGTACTTACCGGGACACCGAAACTTTCTTT.

The CDR3 nucleotides are TGTGCCAGCAGCCCCTCATTGGGGGCCACTGAAGCTTTCTTT. Encoded protein: CASSPSLGATEAFF. The V and J genes are TRBV11-2 and TRBJ1-1; D perhaps matches TRBD1 (6 bases). This CDR3 has 14 residues. The V end was cut by 5 bases, the J end by 4 bases, with 14 bases between. The germline V gene has CDR1 SGHAT and CDR2 FQNNGV.

This chain joins TRBV29-1 and TRBJ1-3; a possible D gene is TRBD1 (6 bases). V lost 1 base, J lost 0 bases, and 19 bases lay in between. Looked up from germline, CDR1 is SQVTM and CDR2 is ANQGSEA. This CDR3 is built from 18 residues. The CDR3 region is CSVEGPLGGSSSGNTIYF. In DNA, the CDR3 is TGCAGCGTTGAAGGGCCGCTGGGGGGCTCCAGCTCTGGAAACACCATATATTTT.

The rearrangement uses TRBV18 and TRBJ2-7, with D possibly being TRBD1 or TRBD2 (5 bases each). Germline V gene lookup returns CDR1 KGHSH and CDR2 LQKENI. The CDR3 contains 13 residues. The germline V and J ends were trimmed by 3 bases and 5 bases, with 11 bases remaining between them. In nucleotides, the CDR3 is TGTGCCAGCTCACCTGGGGGTGGTGACGAGCAGTACTTC. Translation gives CASSPGGGDEQYF.